The following is a T cell receptor (beta chain) sequence with its context. This sample was taken from a study of blood T cell repertoires in COVID-19. About the research overall: Nucleic acid was either cDNA or gDNA, and it came from T cells, B-cell-depleted T cells, or PBMCs.

Cohorts were based on clinical histories the participants reported. Either two negative PCRs, clearance, or symptom resolution qualified Cohort 3 donors as recovered. This table comes from immunoSEQ multiplex PCR, and its TCRdb copy is limited to in-frame clones, with some not included. The table records 200,000 to 250,000 clones, 85% to 90% of them present only once. The CDR3 runs to 15 residues. Germline CDR1 and CDR2: SGHVS and FQNEAQ. With 3 bases clipped from V and 1 base from J, the junction kept 1 base outside the gene matches. This TCR derives from a man younger than 45 who had recovered from COVID-19. Sequenced: PBMCs or T cells enriched from blood (not recorded which). The genes are TRBV7-8 and TRBJ2-7, with 12 bases matching TRBD2. The CDR3 spells CASSLGLAGSYEQYF. CDR3 nucleotides: TGTGCCAGCAGCTTGGGACTAGCGGGTTCCTACGAGCAGTACTTC.